The text below deals with one TCR beta chain. Its antigen is undetermined. The data derive from a study of cytomegalovirus exposure and HLA in healthy donors. Germline CDR1 and CDR2: MNHNY and SVGAGI (reference sequence). There are 13 residues in the CDR3. Trimming removed 6 bases at V and 6 bases at J, with 13 bases between. General observations from the study: Most sequenced TCRs were rare (though some public TCRs occurred in many donors).

A multiplex PCR was run with 60 Vbeta primers and 13 Jbeta primers. Clones were read by immunoSEQ multiplex PCR, and TCRdb kept only the in-frame ones, dropping some. This table has 90,000 or so clones, 80% to 90% appearing once. The sequence derives from a man aged 25-40 years in good health and CMV-seropositive. The material sequenced was PBMCs. The rearrangement uses TRBV6-6 and TRBJ2-3; a possible D gene is TRBD2 (6 bases). CDR3: CASRGGIDDTQYF. The CDR3 nucleotides are TGTGCCAGCAGGGGCGGGATAGACGATACGCAGTATTTT.